This TCR beta chain was found in a study of Graves' ophthalmopathy and Graves' hyperthyroidism. General study findings and limits: Cross-validated, the 13-signature model showed 87.88%/81.08% sensitivity/specificity, and 80%/75% in the test set.

Those donors who had ophthalmopathy presented with moderate-to-severe activity, a CAS of ≥3, a NOSPECS of ≥4 and a duration under 3 months. Other autoimmune diseases, uncontrolled infections, pregnancy or lactation ruled patients out of participation. The CDR3 is 15 amino acids. Trimming shortened V by 8 bases and J by 0 bases, and 11 bases separated the two germline ends. Germline loops: CDR1 MNHNS, CDR2 SASEGT. This clonotype was observed many times. The target antigen is unknown. The TCR beta CDR3 regions underwent amplification from RNA transcripts. HTBI-primed first-round RT-PCR preceded second-round multiplex PCR. TCRdb independently ran MiXCR on the multiplex PCR reads; one entry per CDR3 protein. The profile covers approximately 330,000 distinct CDR3 sequences, with 15% to 20% appearing a single time and 9% to 15% taken by the ten largest.

This clonotype originated in an adult man with Graves' ophthalmopathy. This chain connects TRBV6-1 to TRBJ2-6; no clear D gene. Sample: peripheral blood. Here the CDR3 reads CASRPANSGANVLTF. In DNA, the CDR3 is TGTGCCAGCCGGCCAGCGAACTCTGGGGCCAACGTCCTGACTTTC.